This T cell receptor beta chain was identified in a study of T cell responses to AZD1222 COVID-19 vaccine. TCRdb's copy holds only in-frame clones and misses some; the assay was immunoSEQ multiplex PCR. The sample consists of 90,000 to 150,000 clones, 70% to 90% of them appearing once. Germline V CDR1 and CDR2: MNHEY, SMNVEV (reference sequence). V lost 5 bases and J 2 bases, leaving 13 bases between the germline ends. CDR3 length: 15 residues. The receptor's source is an adult in good health. This sequence joins TRBV27 and TRBJ1-5; maybe TRBD1 (5 bases). Sample: peripheral blood, taken on day 0 of AZD1222 vaccination. The CDR3 region has the DNA TGTGCCAGCAGTCCCCGGCGGGGGGGCAATCAGCCCCAGCATTTT. It translates to CASSPRRGGNQPQHF.